These 5 T cell receptor beta chains share one sample of origin, sequenced in a study of T cells in Graves' hyperthyroidism and ophthalmopathy. TCR beta CDR3 region amplification was performed from RNA transcripts. HTBI primers were the set used in a first-round RT-PCR of the TCR CDR3. TCRdb re-derived calls from the multiplex PCR reads in MiXCR, one entry per CDR3 protein. The repertoire has 500,000 to 600,000 distinct CDR3 sequences, approximately 44% of them found once; the top ten carry 15% to 20%. Sequenced sample: peripheral blood or thyroid tissue (not recorded which). All receptors derive from an adult woman with Graves' disease, either hyperthyroidism or ophthalmopathy (not recorded which).

Many counts were recorded for this clonotype. The rearrangement links TRBV20-1 to TRBJ1-4; tentatively, D is TRBD1 (5 bases). V was pared by 2 bases and J by 5 bases, with 15 bases between. Per the germline V gene, CDR1 is DFQATT and CDR2 is SNEGSKA (reference sequence). The CDR3 length is 15 residues. In nucleotides, the CDR3 is TGCAGTGCTAGACAGACCCGGGACGGGAATGAAAAACTGTTTTTT. Protein product: CSARQTRDGNEKLFF.

The chain links TRBV15 to TRBJ1-4; possible D gene TRBD1, 6 bases. Germline V lookup: CDR1 LNHNV, CDR2 YYDKDF (reference sequence). The CDR3 loop spans 16 amino acids. Trimming removed 5 bases from V and 7 bases from J, with 20 bases in between. CDR3 DNA: TGTGCCACCAGCTCTAAGGCGTGGGGGGCGGGTGAAAAACTGTTTTTT. This gives the protein CATSSKAWGAGEKLFF. The complete variable domain, with remaining parts taken from reference TRBV15 and TRBJ1-4, reads DAMVIQNPRYQVTQFGKPVTLSCSQTLNHNVMYWYQQKSSQAPKLLFHYYDKDFNNEADTPDNFQSRRPNTSFCFLDIRSPGLGDTAMYLCATSSKAWGAGEKLFFGSGTQLSVL.

This clonotype was seen ten or more times. The V call is TRBV9, the J call TRBJ2-6; TRBD2 is a possible D gene (6 bases). Germline V gene sequence: CDR1 SGDLS, CDR2 YYNGEE. The CDR3 runs to 15 residues. V was clipped by 3 bases and J by 4 bases, with 11 bases between them. The CDR3 region has the DNA TGTGCCAGCAGCGCCGGGACTCTCGGGGCCAACGTCCTGACTTTC. Translated, it gives CASSAGTLGANVLTF.

This clonotype turned up a few times. Germline and junction disagree at one end, which may indicate a read error. The chain has TRBV7-8 and TRBJ1-1, with a tentative D call TRBD1 (5 bases). The germline CDR1 and CDR2 sequences are SGHVS and FQNEAQ. The CDR3 has 13 amino acids. CDR3 amino acids: CASSVASGTEAFF. The CDR3 coding sequence is TGTGCCAGCAGCGTAGCGTCAGGGACTGAAGCTTTCTTT.

In its sample, this clonotype was seen many times. CDR3 residues: CAISGTGTYEQYF. The CDR3 DNA follows: TGTGCCATCAGTGGAACAGGGACATACGAGCAGTACTTC. This chain uses TRBV10-3 with TRBJ2-7; perhaps TRBD1 as D (6 bases). The CDR3 totals 13 residues. The ends were cut back, 4 bases at V and 4 bases at J, with 11 bases in the middle. Germline V gene lookup returns CDR1 ENHRY and CDR2 SYGVKD.